This T cell receptor beta chain was recorded in a study of blood T cell repertoires in COVID-19. Background on the study: Both acute and convalescent COVID-19 samples were obtained from the United States, Italy and Spain.

The study drew participants aged about 18 to 95 years from 20 to 30 US areas. Recovered status applied to Cohort 3 donors who had two consecutive negative PCRs. It also applied to those with clearance or with symptom resolution. Original processing methods: Reference gene primer amplification yielded estimated nucleated cell counts. Data came from immunoSEQ multiplex PCR; TCRdb stores just in-frame clones and leaves some out. The DNA gave D and trimming, while V, J and clone size come from that table. The table has approximately 230,000 clones, 86% seen once. CDR1 and CDR2 from the germline V gene are SGHVS and FNYEAQ. The CDR3 extends over 15 amino acids. Losses at the gene ends were 5 bases for V and 1 base for J; bases not matched to a gene: 3.

Specimen: PBMCs or T cells enriched from blood (not recorded which). This TCR was sampled from a man in his forties who had recovered from COVID-19. This chain uses TRBV7-6 with TRBJ2-5, with 11 bases matching TRBD2. Here the CDR3 DNA reads TGTGCCAGCAGCGCCGGGACTAGCGGCCAAGAGACCCAGTACTTC. It is translated as CASSAGTSGQETQYF.